The sequence of this T cell receptor beta chain was determined in a study of T cells in Graves' hyperthyroidism and ophthalmopathy. Per germline, CDR1 MNHEY and CDR2 SVGEGT. V lost 2 bases to trimming and J lost 9 bases; unmatched junction nucleotides: 6. The CDR3 totals 16 residues. RNA transcripts gave rise to amplified TCR beta CDR3 regions. The TCR CDR3 was amplified in a first-round RT-PCR using the HTBI primer set. MiXCR, applied by TCRdb to the multiplex PCR reads, yields one record per CDR3 protein. The sample lists 500,000 to 650,000 distinct CDR3 sequences, about 14% occurring once. V usage is TRBV6-2 or TRBV6-3 and J usage is TRBJ1-6; 11 nucleotides line up with TRBD1. The clonotype originates from a woman aged 45-65 years with Graves' ophthalmopathy. Sequencing used blood. The CDR3 is CASSYGGQGALSPLHF. In DNA, the CDR3 is TGTGCCAGCAGTTACGGTGGACAGGGGGCGCTTTCACCCCTCCACTTT.